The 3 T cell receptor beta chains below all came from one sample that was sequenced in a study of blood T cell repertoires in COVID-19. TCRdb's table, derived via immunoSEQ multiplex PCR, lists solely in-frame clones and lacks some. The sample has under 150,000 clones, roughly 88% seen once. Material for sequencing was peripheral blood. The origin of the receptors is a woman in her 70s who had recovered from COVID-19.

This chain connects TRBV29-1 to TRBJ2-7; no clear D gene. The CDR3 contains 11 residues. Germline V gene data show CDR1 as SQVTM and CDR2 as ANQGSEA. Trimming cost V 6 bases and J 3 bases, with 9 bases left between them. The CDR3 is CSVDKNYEQYF. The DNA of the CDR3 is TGCAGCGTAGACAAGAACTACGAGCAGTACTTC.

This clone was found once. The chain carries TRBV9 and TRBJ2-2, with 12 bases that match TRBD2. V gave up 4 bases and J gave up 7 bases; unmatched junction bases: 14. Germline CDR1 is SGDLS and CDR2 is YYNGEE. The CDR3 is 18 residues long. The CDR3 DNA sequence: TGTGCCAGCAGCCATAATCCTCTAGCGGGAGGGCCTGGCGGGGAGCTGTTTTTT. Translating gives CASSHNPLAGGPGGELFF.

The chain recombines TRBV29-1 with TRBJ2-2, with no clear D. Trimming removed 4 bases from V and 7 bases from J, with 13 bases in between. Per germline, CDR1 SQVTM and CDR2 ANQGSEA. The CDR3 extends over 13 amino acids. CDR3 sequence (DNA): TGCAGCGTTGGTCTCACGCAGCGCGGGGAGCTGTTTTTT. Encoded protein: CSVGLTQRGELFF.